A selection of T cell receptor beta chains follows, all from one sample in a study of blood T cell repertoires in COVID-19. Some clones are missing from TCRdb's copy, which holds only in-frame ones; the method was immunoSEQ multiplex PCR. The profile shows 210,000 or so clones, about four fifths of them singletons. The sequenced sample consisted of peripheral blood. Receptors originate from a woman of 80 years or more with COVID-19, enrolled during active disease. Each CDR3 is given with its conserved first and last residue. A D gene is named only where the DNA matches it firmly. Clone size, where shown, is once, few, many, or a class for clones that have expanded.

V: TRBV12-3/TRBV12-4
size: few
D: -
J: TRBJ1-4
CDR3: CASSFSGGEKLFF
DNA: TGTGCCAGCAGTTTTAGTGGAGGTGAAAAACTGTTTTTT

V: TRBV7-8
size: -
D: TRBD2
J: TRBJ2-7
CDR3: CASSPFGSGSPYEQYF
DNA: TGTGCCAGCAGTCCCTTCGGTAGCGGGAGCCCCTACGAGCAGTACTTC

V: TRBV5-1
size: -
D: TRBD1
J: TRBJ1-4
CDR3: CASSLTGTVGEKLFF
DNA: TGCGCCAGCAGCTTAACCGGGACAGTAGGTGAAAAACTGTTTTTT

V: TRBV3-1/TRBV3-2
size: -
D: -
J: TRBJ1-6
CDR3: CASSSEGSPLHF
DNA: TGTGCCAGCAGCTCAGAGGGTTCACCCCTCCACTTT

V: TRBV19
size: -
D: -
J: TRBJ1-4
CDR3: CASRTSPGEKLFF
DNA: TGTGCCTCGCGGACAAGTCCAGGTGAAAAACTGTTTTTT

V: TRBV6-5
size: -
D: -
J: TRBJ1-3
CDR3: CASSPLTGNTIYF
DNA: TGTGCCAGCAGCCCCCTAACTGGAAACACCATATATTTT

V: TRBV29-1
size: -
D: TRBD2
J: TRBJ2-3
CDR3: CSAGGADTQYF
DNA: TGCAGCGCGGGAGGGGCAGATACGCAGTATTTT

V: TRBV7-9
size: -
D: -
J: TRBJ1-1
CDR3: CASSLAPRNTEAFF
DNA: TGTGCCAGCAGCTTAGCCCCGCGGAACACTGAAGCTTTCTTT

V: TRBV23-1
size: -
D: TRBD1
J: TRBJ1-5
CDR3: CASSHRDRGGNQPQHF
DNA: TGCGCCAGCAGTCACAGGGACAGGGGAGGTAATCAGCCCCAGCATTTT

V: TRBV5-6
size: -
D: TRBD2
J: TRBJ2-7
CDR3: CASSLAGGRGEQYF
DNA: TGTGCCAGCAGCTTGGCGGGGGGTCGAGGGGAGCAGTACTTC

V: TRBV2
size: few
D: -
J: TRBJ1-2
CDR3: CASSPEAGLYGYTF
DNA: TGTGCCAGCAGCCCAGAAGCGGGGTTATATGGCTACACCTTC

V: TRBV4-1
size: once
D: -
J: TRBJ2-2
CDR3: CASSQDNDIDTGELFF
DNA: TGCGCCAGCAGCCAAGATAACGACATCGACACCGGGGAGCTGTTTTTT

V: TRBV5-1
size: few
D: TRBD1
J: TRBJ1-1
CDR3: CASSSYRDRGPSNTEAFF
DNA: TGCGCCAGCAGCAGTTACCGGGACAGGGGGCCTTCGAACACTGAAGCTTTCTTT

V: TRBV29-1
size: few
D: TRBD1
J: TRBJ1-2
CDR3: CSVGDSGGYTF
DNA: TGCAGCGTTGGGGACAGTGGCGGCTACACCTTC

V: TRBV5-1
size: -
D: TRBD2
J: TRBJ2-1
CDR3: CASSLRLAGGDEQFF
DNA: TGCGCCAGCAGCTTGCGGCTAGCGGGAGGTGATGAGCAGTTCTTC

V: TRBV5-1
size: -
D: -
J: TRBJ1-4
CDR3: CASSLAPQGMNEKLFF
DNA: TGCGCCAGCAGCTTGGCCCCTCAGGGGATGAATGAAAAACTGTTTTTT

V: TRBV27
size: -
D: -
J: TRBJ2-5
CDR3: CASSPVSEGHPKRTQYF
DNA: TGTGCCAGCAGTCCGGTCTCCGAGGGACACCCCAAGAGAACCCAGTACTTC

V: TRBV11-3
size: -
D: TRBD1
J: TRBJ2-2
CDR3: CASSSEAQGASTGELFF
DNA: TGTGCCAGCAGCTCCGAAGCACAGGGGGCGTCCACCGGGGAGCTGTTTTTT

V: TRBV6-5
size: -
D: -
J: TRBJ1-1
CDR3: CASTLRDTEAFF
DNA: TGTGCCAGCACCCTGAGGGATACTGAAGCTTTCTTT

V: TRBV5-4
size: few
D: TRBD1
J: TRBJ2-5
CDR3: CASSLGQGGWETQYF
DNA: TGTGCCAGCAGCTTGGGACAGGGCGGGTGGGAGACCCAGTACTTC

V: TRBV3-1/TRBV3-2
size: -
D: TRBD1
J: TRBJ1-1
CDR3: CASSPNSGTGGTEAFF
DNA: TGTGCCAGCAGCCCCAACTCCGGGACAGGGGGCACTGAAGCTTTCTTT

V: TRBV10-3
size: -
D: TRBD2
J: TRBJ2-5
CDR3: CATGLAGAGETQYF
DNA: TGTGCCACCGGACTAGCGGGAGCGGGTGAGACCCAGTACTTC

V: TRBV18
size: -
D: -
J: TRBJ2-5
CDR3: CASSPRGNTGTQYF
DNA: TGTGCCAGCTCACCGAGAGGGAACACCGGGACCCAGTACTTC

V: TRBV5-1
size: -
D: -
J: TRBJ2-7
CDR3: CASTEMGGPYEQYF
DNA: TGCGCCAGCACCGAAATGGGCGGGCCCTACGAGCAGTACTTC

V: TRBV7-9
size: -
D: TRBD2
J: TRBJ2-6
CDR3: CASSAGGRGANVLTF
DNA: TGTGCCAGCAGCGCGGGGGGGCGGGGGGCCAACGTCCTGACTTTC

V: TRBV5-1
size: -
D: TRBD2
J: TRBJ2-5
CDR3: CASSIQRGRETQYF
DNA: TGCGCCAGCAGCATCCAGCGGGGACGAGAGACCCAGTACTTC

V: TRBV6-5
size: -
D: TRBD1
J: TRBJ2-7
CDR3: CASSSTWDRSYEQYF
DNA: TGTGCCAGCAGCTCTACCTGGGACAGGTCCTACGAGCAGTACTTC

V: TRBV7-6
size: -
D: -
J: TRBJ2-2
CDR3: CASSWGGDTGELFF
DNA: TGTGCCAGCAGCTGGGGCGGGGACACCGGGGAGCTGTTTTTT

V: TRBV6-2/TRBV6-3
size: -
D: -
J: TRBJ1-1
CDR3: CASSYASRSALNTEAFF
DNA: TGTGCCAGCAGTTACGCGTCTAGGTCTGCGTTGAACACTGAAGCTTTCTTT

V: TRBV5-1
size: -
D: -
J: TRBJ2-7
CDR3: CASSLMGRLPYEQYF
DNA: TGCGCCAGCAGCTTGATGGGAAGACTACCCTACGAGCAGTACTTC

V: TRBV21-1
size: -
D: -
J: TRBJ2-4
CDR3: CASSSGELAKNIQYF
DNA: TGTGCCAGCAGCTCGGGGGAGTTAGCCAAAAACATTCAGTACTTC

V: TRBV9
size: -
D: -
J: TRBJ2-3
CDR3: CASSVGGPTDTQYF
DNA: TGTGCCAGCAGCGTAGGAGGTCCCACAGATACGCAGTATTTT

V: TRBV2
size: -
D: TRBD1
J: TRBJ1-2
CDR3: CASSRQGARYGYTF
DNA: TGTGCCAGCAGTCGACAGGGGGCGAGGTATGGCTACACCTTC

V: TRBV28
size: -
D: -
J: TRBJ1-2
CDR3: CASSTGTSLTRGYTF
DNA: TGTGCCAGCAGTACCGGGACATCTTTAACGCGGGGCTACACCTTC

V: TRBV7-8
size: -
D: TRBD2
J: TRBJ2-3
CDR3: CASSLAWSGRATDTQYF
DNA: TGTGCCAGCAGCTTAGCGTGGAGCGGGAGGGCCACAGATACGCAGTATTTT

V: TRBV11-2
size: -
D: -
J: TRBJ1-1
CDR3: CASSLGRQLNTEAFF
DNA: TGTGCCAGCAGCTTAGGCAGACAGCTGAACACTGAAGCTTTCTTT

V: TRBV28
size: -
D: -
J: TRBJ2-7
CDR3: CASSPGQTSVEQYF
DNA: TGTGCCAGCAGTCCGGGACAAACTTCAGTGGAGCAGTACTTC

V: TRBV19
size: -
D: -
J: TRBJ1-5
CDR3: CASSNDRNQPQHF
DNA: TGTGCCAGTAGCAACGACAGAAATCAGCCCCAGCATTTT

V: TRBV19
size: once
D: -
J: TRBJ1-2
CDR3: CATRQPQGNGYTF
DNA: TGTGCCACCCGACAACCTCAGGGAAATGGCTACACCTTC

V: TRBV5-1
size: -
D: -
J: TRBJ2-1
CDR3: CASSLGHTSSYNEQFF
DNA: TGCGCCAGCAGCTTGGGCCACACAAGCTCCTACAATGAGCAGTTCTTC